What follows are 4 T cell receptor beta chains derived from one specimen sequenced in a study of cytomegalovirus exposure and HLA in healthy donors. The PCR employed 60 Vbeta primers together with 13 Jbeta primers. Sequenced by immunoSEQ multiplex PCR; TCRdb stores in-frame clones only, minus some. The sample comprises more than 100,000 clones, around nine tenths of which are singletons, and less than 5.5% rests with the top ten. The sample comprised PBMCs. The source is a woman aged 30 to 39 in good health and CMV-seronegative.

The gene calls are TRBV5-1 and TRBJ2-7; TRBD2 is a possible D gene (6 bases). V lost 4 bases, J lost 4 bases, and 18 bases lay in between. In germline, CDR1 is SGHRS, CDR2 YFSETQ. The CDR3 loop spans 15 amino acids. The CDR3, as DNA: TGCGCCAGCAGCCCCGGACTAAGGGATCGGTACGAGCAGTACTTC. It yields the protein CASSPGLRDRYEQYF.

The V gene is TRBV28, the J gene TRBJ1-1, with no clear D. Germline loops: CDR1 MDHEN, CDR2 SYDVKM. The CDR3 runs to 16 residues. The germline V and J ends were trimmed by 5 bases and 0 bases, with 16 bases remaining between them. This chain's CDR3 is CASSPYPGVLNTEAFF. The DNA of the CDR3 is TGTGCCAGCAGTCCATACCCGGGTGTGTTGAACACTGAAGCTTTCTTT.

The chain has TRBV30 and TRBJ1-4, with D tentatively TRBD1 (6 bases). V was cut by 5 bases and J by 4 bases, with 11 bases left in between. The CDR3 has 13 amino acids. Germline lookup yields CDR1 GTSNPN and CDR2 SVGIG (reference sequence). CDR3 amino acids: CAWGQSFNEKLFF. As DNA, the CDR3 is TGTGCCTGGGGACAGAGTTTTAATGAAAAACTGTTTTTT.

The chain links TRBV6-1 to TRBJ2-5; 7 bases are shared with TRBD1. This CDR3 comprises 12 residues. The J segment lost 4 bases and the V segment lost 5 bases, leaving 1 base of the junction unmatched. Germline-derived CDR1 and CDR2 are MNHNS and SASEGT. The CDR3 loop reads CASSRTGETQYF. In DNA form, the CDR3 reads TGTGCCAGCAGTAGGACAGGAGAGACCCAGTACTTC.